A single sample gave rise to the 9 T cell receptor beta chains below, sequenced in a study of T cells expressing NK-cell markers. TCRdb reanalyzed the 5' RACE reads, giving one entry per CDR3 protein sequence and no DNA. The sample holds about 140,000 distinct CDR3 sequences. Sequenced sample: blood T cells: a sorted CD56 or NKG2C T cell subset, CD4+ or CD8+ T cells, or bulk PBMC T cells (not recorded which). These receptors were collected from a man between 18 and 35 years old in good health.

The rearrangement joins TRBV19 to TRBJ2-1; the D gene TCRdb calls, TRBD1, cannot be checked with no DNA. This CDR3 region has 12 residues. From germline, CDR1 is LNHDA and CDR2 SQIVND (reference sequence). This CDR3 is CASTVQGSEQFF.

The chain has TRBV19 and TRBJ2-7; lacking DNA, the TRBD2 call made by TCRdb goes unchecked. CDR1 and CDR2 from the germline V gene are LNHDA and SQIVND (reference sequence). The CDR3 runs to 14 residues. This CDR3 reads CASSIAGLAGEQYF.

V and J are TRBV5-1 and TRBJ2-7. The CDR3 covers 12 residues. Germline V gene sequence: CDR1 SGHRS, CDR2 YFSETQ. CDR3 sequence reads: CASSADQLEQYF.

V usage is TRBV30 and J usage is TRBJ1-1; lacking DNA, the TRBD1 call made by TCRdb goes unchecked. Germline V gene data show CDR1 as GTSNPN and CDR2 as SVGIG (reference sequence). The CDR3 consists of 13 residues. CDR3 loop: CAWTLQENTEAFF.

The chain carries TRBV4-1 and TRBJ1-4. CDR1 is MGHRA, CDR2 YSYEKL, per germline. The CDR3 runs 18 residues. The chain's CDR3 is CASSQDRIGSATNEKLFF.

This sequence joins TRBV7-7 and TRBJ2-1; lacking DNA, the TRBD2 call made by TCRdb goes unchecked. Germline assignment: CDR1 SSHAT and CDR2 FNYEAQ (reference sequence). CDR3 length equals 15 residues. CDR3 sequence reads: CASSSREGPPREQFF.

V and J are TRBV5-1 and TRBJ2-3; TCRdb lists TRBD2, though no DNA is available to test this call. The CDR3 runs to 16 residues. Germline CDR1 and CDR2: SGHRS and YFSETQ. CDR3 amino acids: CASSKGTSGGGDTQYF.

The chain carries TRBV7-2 and TRBJ1-1. In germline, CDR1 is SGHTA, CDR2 FQGNSA. The CDR3 consists of 13 residues. CDR3 in amino acids: CASSLWSNTEAFF. The full variable domain, rest sourced from reference TRBV7-2 and TRBJ1-1, is GAGVSQSPSNKVTEKGKDVELRCDPISGHTALYWYRQSLGQGLEFLIYFQGNSAPDKSGLPSDRFSAERTGGSVSTLTIQRTQQEDSAVYLCASSLWSNTEAFFGQGTRLTVV.

This chain joins TRBV29-1 and TRBJ2-5; the TCRdb call, TRBD1, lacks DNA for checking. Germline loops: CDR1 SQVTM, CDR2 ANQGSEA. This CDR3 region has 16 residues. CDR3 loop: CSVEEPLADEGETQYF.